This TCR beta chain originates from a study of beta chain features in type 1 diabetes. This CDR3 has 14 amino acids. With 1 base removed from V and 1 base from J, the gap between germline ends came to 7 bases. The germline gives CDR1 LGHNA, CDR2 YNFKEQ. Sorting based on CD45RO/CCR7/CD25/CD127/CD95/CD27 separated CD4+ naive, central memory, regulatory and stem cell-like memory cells. The sequenced template was cDNA made from the entire isolated RNA. Libraries were prepared by immunoSEQ multiplex PCR; TCRdb keeps only in-frame clonotypes and omits some of them. The table includes hundreds of thousands of clones, 15% to 17% detected once.

V gene TRBV4-2 combines with J gene TRBJ2-5, with unresolved D. Material for sequencing was naive CD4+ T cells from blood. This clonotype was sampled from a man younger than 35 in good health. DNA of the CDR3: TGTGCCAGCAGCCAAGCCCAGTTCCAAGAGACCCAGTACTTC. This translates into CASSQAQFQETQYF.